The 28 T cell receptor beta chains given below trace back to one sample, sequenced in a study of immune evolution from preneoplasia to lung adenocarcinoma. Sequencing used immunoSEQ multiplex PCR; TCRdb keeps in-frame clones, though not all of them. This table has about 6,300 clones, over 75% appearing once. The sequencing input was FFPE minimally invasive lung adenocarcinoma tissue. Every receptor here comes from a person aged 55-79 years with lung adenocarcinoma.

This sequence joins TRBV11-3 and TRBJ2-7, with 9 bases lining up with TRBD2. With V trimmed by 2 bases and J by 2 bases, 4 bases remained unmatched. Germline V gives CDR1 SGHNT, CDR2 YENEEA. This CDR3 is 15 amino acids long. This CDR3 reads CASSLSSGGPYEQYF. The CDR3 nucleotides read TGTGCCAGCAGCTTATCCAGCGGGGGGCCCTACGAGCAGTACTTC.

The chain couples TRBV28 to TRBJ1-4, with no clear D. The CDR3 totals 13 residues. Germline assignment: CDR1 MDHEN and CDR2 SYDVKM. Trimming stripped 5 bases from V and 6 bases from J, with 10 bases between. CDR3 amino acids: CASSPGPYEKLFF. DNA of the CDR3: TGTGCCAGCAGTCCGGGCCCCTATGAAAAACTGTTTTTT.

This clone was counted a few times. The chain recombines TRBV6-1 with TRBJ1-3; no reliable D call. The germline V gene encodes CDR1 MNHNS and CDR2 SASEGT. V shed 4 bases and J shed 2 bases, with 15 bases lying between them. This CDR3 contains 16 residues. CDR3 region: CASSGGKLPPGNTIYF. The CDR3 DNA is TGTGCCAGCAGTGGAGGAAAACTGCCTCCTGGAAACACCATATATTTT.

The chain combines TRBV28 with TRBJ2-7; either TRBD1 or TRBD2 may fit D (5 bases each). V was trimmed by 7 bases and J by 6 bases, leaving 22 bases between them. CDR3 length: 15 residues. Germline loops: CDR1 MDHEN, CDR2 SYDVKM. The CDR3 bases are TGTGCCAGCACCGCCCCTCGGGGCTTCCACGGCGAGCAGTACTTC. Translation: CASTAPRGFHGEQYF.

V usage is TRBV7-9 and J usage is TRBJ2-2, with 8 nucleotides matching TRBD1. The V and J ends lost 4 bases and 0 bases, in that order; junction bases with no gene match: 4. The CDR3 runs 16 residues. CDR1 SEHNR and CDR2 FQNEAQ come from the germline V gene (reference sequence). CDR3 nucleotide sequence: TGTGCCAGCAGCTCGCGGACAGGGACGAACACCGGGGAGCTGTTTTTT. Its translation: CASSSRTGTNTGELFF.

CDR3 nucleotides: TGTGCCAGCGTTACAGATAGCAATCAGCCCCAGCATTTT. Translated, it gives CASVTDSNQPQHF. This chain uses TRBV2 with TRBJ1-5; no reliable D call. Germline-derived CDR1 and CDR2 are SNHLY and FYNNEI. Trimming took 8 bases from V and 0 from J, leaving 8 bases between them. The CDR3 extends over 13 amino acids. The entire variable domain, with the rest obtained from reference TRBV2 and TRBJ1-5, is as follows: EPEVTQTPSHQVTQMGQEVILRCVPISNHLYFYWYRQILGQKVEFLVSFYNNEISEKSEIFDDQFSVERPDGSNFTLKIRSTKLEDSAMYFCASVTDSNQPQHFGDGTRLSIL.

On this clone itself: Germline and junction disagree at one end, which may indicate a read error. CDR3 loop: CASRRDSQGTQYF. The CDR3, as DNA: TGTGCCAGCCGCAGGGACAGCCAAGGGACCCAGTACTTC. The genes are TRBV2 and TRBJ2-5, with 7 nucleotides matching TRBD1. Looked up from germline, CDR1 is SNHLY and CDR2 is FYNNEI. The CDR3 totals 13 residues.

The chain employs TRBV28 and TRBJ2-7, with TRBD1 matching over 7 bases. Unmatched junction bases numbered 5, after V lost 5 bases and J lost 1 base. This CDR3 is 14 amino acids long. Per germline, CDR1 MDHEN and CDR2 SYDVKM. CDR3 protein: CASSTTTGSYEQYF. The CDR3 DNA reads TGTGCCAGCAGTACGACGACAGGGTCCTACGAGCAGTACTTC.

The V and J genes are TRBV5-1 and TRBJ1-1; 10 bases agree with TRBD1. The CDR3 is 17 residues long. After removal of 3 bases from V and 1 base from J, the junction contained 9 bases not matched to a gene. Germline V lookup: CDR1 SGHRS, CDR2 YFSETQ. The CDR3 DNA reads TGCGCCAGCAGCTCGGGACAGGGGTTTAATGGGAACACTGAAGCTTTCTTT. Translated, it gives CASSSGQGFNGNTEAFF.

The chain is built from TRBV10-1 and TRBJ2-5, with a possible D match to TRBD2 (6 bases). The V gene lost 6 bases and the J gene lost 0 bases, with 11 bases spanning the gap. The length of the CDR3 is 14 residues. Germline CDR1 is WNHNN and CDR2 is SYGVQD (reference sequence). CDR3 nucleotide sequence: TGCGCCAGCAGGAAACGGACTAACCAAGAGACCCAGTACTTC. Translation gives CASRKRTNQETQYF.

This chain joins TRBV7-9 and TRBJ2-7, with D possibly TRBD2 on 7 matching bases. V lost 3 bases and J 3 bases, leaving 15 bases between the germline ends. The germline gives CDR1 SEHNR, CDR2 FQNEAQ (reference sequence). CDR3 length equals 15 residues. This chain's CDR3 is CASSLGGTLGYEQYF. The CDR3 DNA follows: TGTGCCAGCAGCTTGGGGGGGACACTAGGCTACGAGCAGTACTTC.

This chain's CDR3 is CAISEAGNQPQHF. CDR3 nucleotides: TGTGCCATCAGTGAGGCGGGCAATCAGCCCCAGCATTTT. The V gene is TRBV10-3, the J gene TRBJ1-5; D remains ambiguous. Trimming shortened V by 2 bases and J by 2 bases, and 4 bases separated the two germline ends. The CDR3 spans 13 residues. Germline CDR1 ENHRY, CDR2 SYGVKD.

The chain joins TRBV6-4 to TRBJ2-3, with 11 bases identical to TRBD2. J gave up 1 base and V 3 bases, and 3 bases lay outside the gene matches. This CDR3 contains 16 residues. Germline values: CDR1 MRHNA, CDR2 SNTAGT. The CDR3 DNA follows: TGTGCCAGCAGTGAGGGACTAGCGGATGGCACAGATACGCAGTATTTT. Protein: CASSEGLADGTDTQYF.

This clone showed up just a few times. This chain uses TRBV7-9 with TRBJ2-3; 9 positions agree with TRBD1. This CDR3 has 16 residues. Germline lookup yields CDR1 SEHNR and CDR2 FQNEAQ (reference sequence). V lost 3 bases and J lost 0; bases outside the gene matches: 4. CDR3 protein: CASSFLQGASTDTQYF. CDR3 nucleotide sequence: TGTGCCAGCAGCTTCTTACAGGGGGCGAGCACAGATACGCAGTATTTT.

CDR3 in amino acids: CSVDLGEKLFF. The CDR3 DNA reads as TGCAGCGTTGACCTGGGAGAAAAACTGTTTTTT. The chain uses TRBV29-1 and TRBJ1-4; no definite D call. Trimming removed 3 bases at V and 8 bases at J, with 7 bases between. Germline V lookup: CDR1 SQVTM, CDR2 ANQGSEA. CDR3 length: 11 residues.

V gene TRBV28 combines with J gene TRBJ1-4; TRBD1 might be the D (6 bases). The germline CDR1 and CDR2 sequences are MDHEN and SYDVKM. The length of the CDR3 is 12 residues. The chain's CDR3 is CARGGVREKLFF. The CDR3, as DNA: TGTGCAAGAGGGGGGGTTCGGGAAAAACTGTTTTTT.

By share, this clone ranks as large (0.1 to 1%). The chain is built from TRBV28 and TRBJ2-7; TRBD1 aligns across 9 bases. CDR1 is MDHEN, CDR2 SYDVKM, per germline. This CDR3 comprises 14 residues. With V trimmed by 5 bases and J by 5 bases, 7 bases remained unmatched. The CDR3 region has the DNA TGTGCCAGCAGTACCCCGGGACAGGGTAACGAGCAGTACTTC. Protein sequence: CASSTPGQGNEQYF.

V gene TRBV5-4 combines with J gene TRBJ2-1; either TRBD1 or TRBD2 may supply D (5 bases each). Germline V gene lookup returns CDR1 SGHNT and CDR2 YYREEE (reference sequence). The CDR3 loop spans 12 amino acids. V was shortened by 3 bases and J by 9 bases, with 10 bases between the two germline ends. The CDR3 nucleotides read TGTGCCAGCAGCTCAACCGGGACTGAGCAGTTCTTC. It codes for CASSSTGTEQFF.

V is TRBV6-6 and J is TRBJ1-3, with D unclear. V was clipped by 7 bases and J by 3 bases, with 13 bases between them. CDR1 and CDR2 from the germline V gene are MNHNY and SVGAGI (reference sequence). This CDR3 contains 14 residues. CDR3 region: CASTLGGIGNTIYF. In DNA form, the CDR3 reads TGTGCCAGCACCCTGGGAGGAATTGGAAACACCATATATTTT.

The chain combines TRBV30 with TRBJ1-1; D is possibly TRBD1 (5 bases). CDR3 length: 13 amino acids. Germline lookup yields CDR1 GTSNPN and CDR2 SVGIG (reference sequence). Trimming removed 4 bases at V and 1 base at J, with 10 bases between. The CDR3 bases are TGTGCCTGGACCGCTGGGGGGAACACTGAAGCTTTCTTT. Amino acid sequence: CAWTAGGNTEAFF.

This clone is termed large. The genes are TRBV6-5 and TRBJ2-3; no definite D call. The CDR3 runs 14 residues. From germline, CDR1 is MNHEY and CDR2 SVGAGI. V was trimmed by 7 bases and J by 0 bases, leaving 11 bases between them. Here the CDR3 DNA reads TGTGCCAGCATAGGTTCGAGCAGCACAGATACGCAGTATTTT. This translates into CASIGSSSTDTQYF.

This clone was observed a few times. This chain connects TRBV6-6 to TRBJ1-5, with a tentative D call TRBD1 (5 bases). The CDR3 length is 13 residues. CDR1 and CDR2 (germline): MNHNY, SVGAGI (reference sequence). Trimming took 10 bases from V and 2 from J, leaving 12 bases between them. Here the CDR3 reads CATRGVGNQPQHF. CDR3 nucleotide sequence: TGTGCCACCCGAGGGGTAGGCAATCAGCCCCAGCATTTT.

V and J are TRBV4-3 and TRBJ2-2; D remains unclear. Germline lookup yields CDR1 LGHNA and CDR2 YSLEER. V was clipped by 0 bases and J by 5 bases, with 7 bases between them. The CDR3 contains 14 residues. As DNA, the CDR3 is TGCGCCAGCAGCCAAGATTGGACGACCGGGGAGCTGTTTTTT. This translates into CASSQDWTTGELFF.

CDR3 amino acids: CASSSNFEQYF. CDR3 bases: TGTGCCAGCAGTTCAAACTTCGAGCAGTACTTC. The rearrangement joins TRBV28 to TRBJ2-7; D unclear. V lost 4 bases, J lost 6 bases, and 7 bases lay in between. Germline CDR1 is MDHEN and CDR2 is SYDVKM. The CDR3 loop spans 11 amino acids.

This chain uses TRBV18 with TRBJ2-3; possible D gene TRBD1, 6 bases. Trimming removed 0 bases at V and 2 bases at J, with 15 bases between. The CDR3 sequence is 17 residues long. The germline V gene encodes CDR1 KGHSH and CDR2 LQKENI. The CDR3 sequence: CASSPPSGQPPTDTQYF. In DNA, the CDR3 is TGTGCCAGCTCACCACCAAGCGGACAGCCCCCCACAGATACGCAGTATTTT.

V gene TRBV11-2 combines with J gene TRBJ1-3, with D possibly matching TRBD1 (5 bases). Germline CDR1 is SGHAT and CDR2 is FQNNGV. The CDR3 covers 16 residues. With 1 base removed from V and 0 bases from J, the gap between germline ends came to 10 bases. CDR3 nucleotide sequence: TGTGCCAGCAGCTTAGTCTTCGGGGGCTCTGGAAACACCATATATTTT. As protein: CASSLVFGGSGNTIYF.

The chain links TRBV2 to TRBJ1-4; D gene unclear. V was trimmed by 5 bases and J by 6 bases, leaving 10 bases between them. The CDR3 totals 13 residues. CDR1 SNHLY and CDR2 FYNNEI come from the germline V gene. The CDR3 DNA is TGTGCCAGCAGTTTTGTGTTGGATGAAAAACTGTTTTTT. It codes for CASSFVLDEKLFF. Looking up the rest from reference TRBV2 and TRBJ1-4 gives the full variable domain: EPEVTQTPSHQVTQMGQEVILRCVPISNHLYFYWYRQILGQKVEFLVSFYNNEISEKSEIFDDQFSVERPDGSNFTLKIRSTKLEDSAMYFCASSFVLDEKLFFGSGTQLSVL.

The chain is built from TRBV28 and TRBJ2-5; tentatively, D is TRBD1 or TRBD2 (5 bases each). The V gene lost 3 bases and the J gene lost 7 bases, with 18 bases spanning the gap. Germline loops: CDR1 MDHEN, CDR2 SYDVKM. There are 15 residues in the CDR3. The CDR3 DNA reads TGTGCCAGCAGTTTCTCCGGGACGCCGAGAGGGACCCAGTACTTC. Its translation is CASSFSGTPRGTQYF.